The clone carrying this T cell receptor (beta chain) was counted between two and nine times. As yet, its antigen is unknown. The entry originates in a study of beta chain features in type 1 diabetes. Notes on the study in general: All four CD4+ subsets from Type 1 diabetes patients carried moderately but significantly shorter TCRB CDR3s.

Germline values: CDR1 SGHNT, CDR2 YYREEE (reference sequence). Losses at the gene ends were 2 bases for V and 6 bases for J; bases not matched to a gene: 5. The CDR3 runs 13 residues. The isolated RNA, all of it, was reverse transcribed, so expressed TCRB transcripts were what got sequenced. The repertoire was sequenced with immunoSEQ multiplex PCR; TCRdb's copy has only in-frame clones and lacks some. The sample comprises roughly 260,000 clones, 20% of which are singletons, and 0.025% to 0.035% rests with the top ten. The chain combines TRBV5-4 with TRBJ2-7; 7 bases align to TRBD1. Sequenced material: naive CD4+ T cells from blood. The TCR comes from a woman aged 40 to 49 with type 1 diabetes. CDR3 coding DNA: TGTGCCAGCAGCTTCACAGGGGTTGGCGAGCAGTACTTC. This gives the protein CASSFTGVGEQYF.